The T cell receptor (beta chain) under discussion was sequenced for a study of cytomegalovirus exposure and HLA in healthy donors (TCRdb year 2017). For the wider study: An earlier analysis of around 600 of the donors reported about 250 Gb of sequence data and 117 million unique TCR beta sequences from some 180 million T cells. An early release covering over 500 HLA-typed donors comprised roughly 300 gigabases of sequencing data and 85 million to 100 million unique TCR sequences. The genetic ancestry cluster associated with self-reported Caucasian donors included about 84% of the 350 to 500 genotyped donors. The study aimed to test whether cataloging public T cell receptors could reveal signatures of past pathogen exposure. Using immunosequencing, the study profiled T cell repertoires from fewer than 700 subjects and related those repertoires to cytomegalovirus serostatus. A separate validation cohort of about 110 different subjects was used in addition to the roughly 720-subject first cohort. To predict cytomegalovirus infection status, the study brought together high-throughput TCR immunosequencing, statistical association of individual TCRs with disease status, and machine learning. In a later analysis, previously published TCR beta repertoires from 670 or so donors were re-analyzed and high-resolution HLA genotyping was added so that TCR occurrence patterns could be studied. In the later analysis, no new phenotypic data were used to find candidate immune exposures; instead, reliance was placed on TCR beta sequences and their occurrence across donors. To decide whether each TCR beta V gene segment behaved as functional or pseudogenic, an earlier analysis of fewer than 750 of the donors relied on high-throughput TCR beta sequencing. Donor age, sex, ethnicity and CMV serostatus were collected together with the repertoire data. In a later genetic analysis, genome-wide SNP genotypes for about three fifths of the roughly 670 donors were used, and that subset was treated as a discovery cohort. Every discovery cohort repertoire had been produced on one sequencing platform. HLA typing covered class I and class II loci at four-digit resolution. Typing coverage differed by locus: A, B, C, DRB1 and DQB1 were typed in roughly 620-630 donors, DQA1 in 522, DPA1 in 600 to 610, and DPB1 in roughly 470. About five DR-DQ haplotypes were treated as single units for association and clustering because of strong linkage in the cohort. Across roughly 420 genotyped donors of the cohort, an average of roughly 250,000 unique TCR beta nucleotide sequences per donor were sequenced, and roughly 17% of those sequences were non-productive.

The cohort was made up of approximately 700 healthy bone marrow donors. Cohort members were all nominally healthy when sampled, although unrecorded immune exposures were likely present. The donor tested CMV seropositive and was one of the 289 seropositive cohort members. A peripheral blood sample was collected from each donor, and TCR beta sequencing was performed on peripheral blood mononuclear cells. The Qiagen DNeasy Blood Extraction Kit was used to extract genomic DNA from the blood cell samples. What the study reported, not specific to this receptor: When HLA alleles, especially DR and DQ, strongly co-occurred, TCR associations were difficult to assign to individual alleles. Because counts were too low, more than 15 rarely observed V segments, including chromosome 9 orphons, were excluded from the earlier analysis of 587 of the donors. According to a later genetic analysis, donors in an Asian-associated ancestry cluster had fewer N-insertions in productive TCRs than the approximately 630-donor mean. The classifier was reported to diagnose cytomegalovirus status with high specificity and sensitivity in both the original cohort and the validation cohort. The authors suggested that the approach could potentially be extended to other disease states and immunological phenotypes. The 87-base-pair reads could not distinguish some IMGT-functional V segments, including TRBV6-2 and TRBV6-3, so those segments were excluded. The cohort was sequenced for TCR beta chains only, and without alpha or paired-chain data the features that could be detected were limited. Linkage disequilibrium might explain the correlated functional status among segregating V segments, but an unknown experimental factor could not be excluded. In a later analysis, some 18,000 TCR beta sequences were associated with specific HLA alleles at a false discovery rate of 0.05. In a later analysis, several top co-occurrence clusters were reported to appear linked to parvovirus B19, influenza, CMV and Epstein-Barr virus. Presence/absence analyses assumed roughly uniform sequencing depth across donors, an assumption that may not hold. Most TCR sequences were seen in very few donors, while some public TCRs were found in many individuals. A later analysis found that TCR association rates varied across HLA loci, with DRB1 alleles showing the most associated TCRs and HLA-C alleles the fewest. An association between a missense DCLRE1C variant and V-gene and J-gene trimming of TCR beta chains was found in a later genetic analysis and replicated in an independent cohort. The study gave a list of 150 to 200 TCR beta chains associated with cytomegalovirus. A cluster of highly shared sequence variants was judged likely to be a technical artifact of the sequencing pipeline. Three of the identified cytomegalovirus-associated TCR beta chains were confirmed in vitro to be specific for cytomegalovirus antigens. According to a later analysis, most CMV-associated TCR beta chains appeared to be HLA-restricted, and the HLA associations seemed to be driven largely by CMV exposure. The only immune exposure information available for the cohort was CMV serostatus. A further reported finding was that TCR beta sequences accurately predicted the HLA-A and HLA-B alleles for most subjects in the first cohort. In an earlier analysis of about 600 of the donors, most TCR beta V segments appeared in productive rearrangements about 90% or about 30% of the time, broadly matching IMGT annotations. HLA typing was unavailable for some donors at each locus, so association tests used only the typed subset. In a later analysis, HLA-associated TCR beta chains showed more clonal expansion and lower generation probabilities than non-associated chains that were equally common.

The CDR3 runs 14 amino acids, cysteine and phenylalanine included. Of the read, only the CDR3 DNA is kept; its 42 bases are in frame from base 1. As encoded in the germline V gene, CDR1 is SNHLY while CDR2 is FYNNEI. The junction shows trimming of 10 bases on V and 0 bases on J, plus 13 bases between the germline ends. Library preparation employed the immunoSEQ multiplex PCR assay. A mixture of 60 forward primers for TCR Vbeta segments and 13 reverse primers for TCR Jbeta segments was used in the multiplex PCR. A multiplex PCR assay on genomic DNA amplified the CDR3 region of rearranged TCR beta genes. On the Illumina HiSeq System, the amplified TCR beta libraries were sequenced as 87-base-pair reads. The source study handled its data this way. A later analysis counted about 80 million unique TCR beta chains across the 640 or so repertoires, and roughly 11 million of these chains were shared by at least two donors. To remove PCR and sequencing errors, raw reads were error-corrected and collapsed into unique sequences using a nearest-neighbor algorithm that merged closely related sequences. V, D and J gene segments were assigned by aligning CDR3 sequences to IMGT reference sequences. For a sequence to be retained, a match of at least six nucleotides to both a V gene segment and a J gene segment was required. A rearrangement counted as productive if the CDR3 had no stop codons and remained in frame with V and J, and every other rearrangement counted as non-productive. Following IMGT convention, CDR3 was defined as the stretch from the second conserved V-encoded cysteine to the conserved J-encoded phenylalanine. The earlier analysis of about 530 of the donors excluded any sequence lacking an unambiguous match to a single V gene segment. An earlier analysis of just under 600 of the donors called V segments functional above 56.7% productive rearrangements and segregating when the between-donor standard deviation exceeded 5%. A statistical classification framework was developed to diagnose cytomegalovirus status using the catalog of TCR beta chain sequences. In a later analysis, V and J genes were assigned by comparing TCR nucleotide sequences against IMGT/GENE-DB human TR gene sequences. Using the TCRdist pipeline, a later analysis assigned CDR3 sequences along with most-parsimonious VDJ recombination scenarios. In a later analysis, each TCR beta chain was defined by its CDR3 amino acid sequence together with its V-gene family, and reads lacking a unique V-gene family were excluded. In a later analysis, around 600 highly shared, low-generation-probability nucleotide sequences were removed to address suspected cross-contamination and a sequencing artifact. In a later analysis, a clonal expansion index for each public chain was calculated from normalized within-repertoire ranks of inferred template counts. A later analysis computed generation probabilities with a VDJ recombination model fitted to out-of-frame rearrangements, and checked the results against IGoR. In a later analysis, TCR-TCR, TCR-HLA and TCR-CMV co-occurrence was scored with hypergeometric tests, and a repertoire-size bias correction was applied to TCR pairs. To estimate false discovery rates, a later analysis permuted the HLA or CMV assignments 20 times. In a later analysis, co-occurring TCRs were grouped using DBSCAN, and TCRdist sequence similarity was added for clustering within HLA-allele-positive subsets. For co-occurrence clustering, repertoires with fewer than 30,000 or more than 120,000 public chains were excluded, along with roughly five repertoires with anomalous nucleotide sharing. TCRdb obtained this table from immuneACCESS and retained in-frame rearrangements with V and J assigned. These tables miss some clones; where compared with another copy, unresolved V genes account for less than half of the shortfall, and the remainder is unexplained. D and trimming come from the DNA, and the V and J calls and clone size come from that table. Present in this sample are under 150,000 clones, around 78% of which were seen just once. The ten top clones hold roughly 6.2% of the sample.

To note about this clone: The antigen this receptor binds is unknown. Base qualities are missing; no much larger clone stands one base away.

This chain joins TRBV2 to TRBJ1-5, with an unclear D gene assignment. The sample consisted of PBMCs. This receptor was obtained from a woman aged 40 to 49 in good health and CMV-seropositive. The sequenced DNA is TGTGCCACCCGGGAGCTTTATAGCAATCAGCCCCAGCATTTT. Translation gives CATRELYSNQPQHF.